The 27 T cell receptor beta chains in this list originate from one sample, sequenced in a study of blood T cells in healthy people across ages. With a J-beta primer mix and a sample-barcoded 5' primer, a second PCR ran roughly 7 to 11 cycles. TCRdb analysed the 5' RACE reads with MiXCR anew, one entry per CDR3 protein. The data contain 2 million or so distinct CDR3 sequences, roughly 49% of them seen just once; the ten biggest clones take up over 2%. The specimen was blood. The source is a middle-aged woman in good health.

The chain combines TRBV20-1 with TRBJ1-5, with TRBD1 identical over 8 bases. In germline, CDR1 is DFQATT, CDR2 SNEGSKA (reference sequence). The CDR3 is 16 amino acids. V was pared by 5 bases and J by 8 bases, with 17 bases of the junction left unmatched. The DNA of the CDR3 is TGCAGTGCTCCTCAGGAGGGGCAGGGGGCATGGGAGCCCCAGCATTTT. Its translation is CSAPQEGQGAWEPQHF.

The rearrangement links TRBV27 to TRBJ1-6; TRBD1 is a possible D gene (6 bases). The V end was cut by 5 bases, the J end by 3 bases, with 20 bases between. Germline CDR1 and CDR2: MNHEY and SMNVEV (reference sequence). The CDR3 has 18 residues. CDR3 coding DNA: TGTGCCAGCAGTCCACGCCCCAGGGGTTTCCACTATAATTCACCCCTCCACTTT. Amino acids: CASSPRPRGFHYNSPLHF.

This clonotype was observed once. The gene calls are TRBV7-2 and TRBJ1-2; D might be TRBD1 (5 bases). Germline assignment: CDR1 SGHTA and CDR2 FQGNSA. This CDR3 has 15 residues. Trimming took 5 bases from V and 4 from J, leaving 17 bases between them. Here the CDR3 DNA reads TGTGCCAGCAGCGCTGACACAGGAGGCTTCTATGGCTACACCTTC. Translating it yields CASSADTGGFYGYTF. The full variable domain, with the rest looked up from reference TRBV7-2 and TRBJ1-2, is GAGVSQSPSNKVTEKGKDVELRCDPISGHTALYWYRQSLGQGLEFLIYFQGNSAPDKSGLPSDRFSAERTGGSVSTLTIQRTQQEDSAVYLCASSADTGGFYGYTFGSGTRLTVV.

The rearrangement links TRBV12-3 or TRBV12-4 to TRBJ2-2; TRBD1 aligns across 7 bases. V lost 6 bases to trimming and J lost 1 base; unmatched junction nucleotides: 2. The CDR3 is 14 amino acids. The CDR3 loop reads CASRTGMNTGELFF. For the CDR3, the DNA is TGTGCCAGCAGGACAGGGATGAACACCGGGGAGCTGTTTTTT.

This clonotype showed up just a few times. The gene calls are TRBV6-5 and TRBJ2-4; 10 nucleotides match TRBD2. Judging by the DNA end, TRBJ2-5 fits better; the J call may be wrong. The CDR3 covers 14 residues. Germline values: CDR1 MNHEY, CDR2 SVGAGI. The CDR3 bases are TGTGCCAGCAGTTATTCTAGCGGGAGCGAGACCCAGTACTTC. This sequence encodes CASSYSSGSETQYF.

The chain is built from TRBV5-1 and TRBJ2-5; 12 positions agree with TRBD1. Germline CDR1 SGHRS, CDR2 YFSETQ. V shed 7 bases and J 2 bases; nucleotides not matched to a gene: 6. The CDR3 sequence is 15 residues long. CDR3: CASAGTGGLQETQYF. CDR3 DNA: TGCGCCAGCGCCGGGACAGGGGGCTTACAAGAGACCCAGTACTTC.

V and J are TRBV24-1 and TRBJ2-1, with 12 bases identical to TRBD2. From germline, CDR1 is KGHDR and CDR2 SFDVKD. The J segment lost 7 bases and the V segment lost 2 bases, leaving 8 bases of the junction unmatched. This CDR3 is built from 17 residues. In DNA form, the CDR3 reads TGTGCCACCAGTGATTGGGGCGCTAGCGGGGGGGCAAATGAGCAGTTCTTC. This gives the protein CATSDWGASGGANEQFF.

This clonotype was seen at least ten times. The chain couples TRBV9 to TRBJ2-5; D is unclear. Germline loops: CDR1 SGDLS, CDR2 YYNGEE. CDR3 size: 13 residues. V was cut by 0 bases and J by 2 bases, with 5 bases left in between. CDR3 DNA: TGTGCCAGCAGCGTAGCAGGTCAAGAGACCCAGTACTTC. Amino acids: CASSVAGQETQYF.

This chain uses TRBV28 with TRBJ1-2; possible D gene TRBD1, 6 bases. Germline V gene sequence: CDR1 MDHEN, CDR2 SYDVKM. The CDR3 is made up of 13 amino acids. Between the trimmed V and J ends, which lost 3 bases and 8 bases, there was a span of 13 bases. The CDR3 nucleotides read TGTGCCAGCAGTTTCTCGTCAGGGGAAGGCTACACCTTC. Its protein product is CASSFSSGEGYTF.

This clonotype is a singleton in its sample. The chain combines TRBV20-1 with TRBJ2-3, with 8 positions matching TRBD1. Per germline, CDR1 DFQATT and CDR2 SNEGSKA (reference sequence). The CDR3 has 14 residues. V shed 6 bases and J 1 base; nucleotides not matched to a gene: 6. The CDR3 DNA reads TGCAGTGCCAGGAGGACAGGGCGCACAGATACGCAGTATTTT. Its translation is CSARRTGRTDTQYF.

V and J are TRBV3-1 and TRBJ2-1, with D maybe TRBD2 (6 bases). Germline-derived CDR1 and CDR2 are LGHDT and YNNKEL (reference sequence). The CDR3 is 15 residues long. Trimming removed 4 bases from V and 13 bases from J, with 23 bases in between. The CDR3 is CASSPQLRDSKVQFF. The CDR3 nucleotides read TGTGCCAGCAGCCCTCAACTCCGGGACTCCAAGGTCCAGTTCTTC.

The V gene is TRBV28, the J gene TRBJ2-1; possibly TRBD1 for D (5 bases). With 6 bases removed from V and 10 bases from J, the gap between germline ends came to 25 bases. CDR1 and CDR2 from the germline V gene are MDHEN and SYDVKM. The CDR3 spans 16 residues. The CDR3 loop is CASSHNQGVGVGEQFF. As DNA, the CDR3 is TGTGCCAGCAGCCATAACCAAGGGGTAGGGGTTGGCGAGCAGTTCTTC.

The chain has TRBV5-1 and TRBJ1-2, with 8 nucleotides matching TRBD1. With V trimmed by 7 bases and J by 8 bases, 10 bases remained unmatched. The germline CDR1 and CDR2 sequences are SGHRS and YFSETQ. The CDR3 covers 13 residues. CDR3 protein: CASARMDRVGYTF. The DNA for the CDR3 is TGCGCCAGCGCTCGAATGGACAGGGTCGGCTACACCTTC.

This clonotype occurred a few times. The chain uses TRBV5-1 and TRBJ1-6; 7 bases align to TRBD1. The CDR3 runs 13 residues. Germline CDR1 and CDR2: SGHRS and YFSETQ. V lost 7 bases to trimming and J lost 7 bases; unmatched junction nucleotides: 5. The chain's CDR3 is CASGRDSNSPLHF. CDR3 DNA sequence: TGCGCCAGCGGGCGGGACAGCAATTCACCCCTCCACTTT. The complete variable domain, with remaining parts taken from reference TRBV5-1 and TRBJ1-6, reads KAGVTQTPRYLIKTRGQQVTLSCSPISGHRSVSWYQQTPGQGLQFLFEYFSETQRNKGNFPGRFSGRQFSNSRSEMNVSTLELGDSALYLCASGRDSNSPLHFGNGTRLTVT.

The chain is built from TRBV20-1 and TRBJ2-7; 13 nucleotides align to TRBD2. Looked up from germline, CDR1 is DFQATT and CDR2 is SNEGSKA (reference sequence). Trimming at V came to 7 bases and at J to 0 bases, leaving 9 bases not matched to a gene. This CDR3 region has 16 residues. CDR3 sequence reads: CSVRLGLAGVSYEQYF. CDR3 bases: TGCAGTGTTCGGCTAGGACTAGCGGGGGTCTCCTACGAGCAGTACTTC.

This clonotype has just a few counts. J is TRBJ2-5 and V is TRBV29-1; 8 positions agree with TRBD1. Germline V gene sequence: CDR1 SQVTM, CDR2 ANQGSEA. V lost 1 base and J lost 5; bases outside the gene matches: 6. The CDR3 has 14 residues. For the CDR3, the DNA is TGCAGCGTTGAAGGACAGGGGATGATTGAGACCCAGTACTTC. Its translation: CSVEGQGMIETQYF.

The chain has TRBV24-1 and TRBJ2-5; weak D call: TRBD2 (6 bases). This CDR3 spans 15 amino acids. The germline CDR1 and CDR2 sequences are KGHDR and SFDVKD. The V gene lost 3 bases and the J gene lost 3 bases, with 13 bases spanning the gap. The CDR3 reads CATSDRGLDKETQYF. The CDR3 DNA follows: TGTGCCACCAGTGATAGGGGACTGGATAAAGAGACCCAGTACTTC.

This clonotype was observed a handful of times. This rearrangement joins TRBV7-2 to TRBJ2-7, with D perhaps matching TRBD1 or TRBD2 (5 bases each). The germline V gene encodes CDR1 SGHTA and CDR2 FQGNSA. This CDR3 has 15 amino acids. With 3 bases removed from V and 3 bases from J, the gap between germline ends came to 15 bases. In nucleotides, the CDR3 is TGTGCCAGCAGCTTCAGTTCCTGGGGGAGCTACGAGCAGTACTTC. Protein sequence: CASSFSSWGSYEQYF.

V is TRBV20-1 and J is TRBJ2-1, with 7 bases that match TRBD1. V was clipped by 5 bases and J by 10 bases; unmatched bases: 8. Looked up from germline, CDR1 is DFQATT and CDR2 is SNEGSKA (reference sequence). This CDR3 has 12 residues. The CDR3 DNA sequence: TGCAGTGCTGCGCCGGGACAGTACGAGCAGTTCTTC. Translated: CSAAPGQYEQFF.

The V call is TRBV27, the J call TRBJ2-1; D is uncertain. Germline loops: CDR1 MNHEY, CDR2 SMNVEV (reference sequence). Trimming shortened V by 4 bases and J by 10 bases, and 20 bases separated the two germline ends. CDR3 length: 15 residues. CDR3 coding DNA: TGTGCCAGCAGTTCCGCTCGGACCCCCAGAGGCGAGCAGTTCTTC. The encoded protein is CASSSARTPRGEQFF.

This clonotype has a handful of counts. The chain links TRBV6-6 to TRBJ2-7, with 7 bases lining up with TRBD2. The DNA end favors TRBJ2-5, so the J call may be wrong. The CDR3 has 14 amino acids. Germline loops: CDR1 MNHNY, CDR2 SVGAGI (reference sequence). The CDR3 reads CASALAAPKETQYF. CDR3 DNA sequence: TGTGCCAGCGCCCTAGCGGCACCCAAAGAGACCCAGTACTTC.

The sample holds one count of this clonotype. V and J are TRBV2 and TRBJ1-5; 10 nucleotides line up with TRBD1. The ends lost 7 bases at V and 6 bases at J; junction bases unmatched: 12. Germline V gene sequence: CDR1 SNHLY, CDR2 FYNNEI. The CDR3 consists of 16 residues. The CDR3 region is CASTIARGQGSQPQHF. For the CDR3, the DNA is TGTGCCAGCACTATAGCACGGGGACAGGGGAGTCAGCCCCAGCATTTT.

A few counts support this clonotype. The gene calls are TRBV20-1 and TRBJ2-7, with 7 positions matching TRBD1. CDR3 length: 15 residues. Germline CDR1 and CDR2: DFQATT and SNEGSKA (reference sequence). The ends lost 6 bases at V and 5 bases at J; junction bases unmatched: 16. CDR3 nucleotide sequence: TGCAGTGCAAAGAGATCCCAGGGGGTCAGCCACGAGCAGTACTTC. It yields the protein CSAKRSQGVSHEQYF.

The V gene is TRBV29-1, the J gene TRBJ2-3, with 11 bases aligning to TRBD2. V shed 6 bases, J shed 5 bases, and the junction held 10 bases outside the gene matches. This CDR3 is 15 amino acids long. Germline V CDR1 and CDR2: SQVTM, ANQGSEA. This CDR3 reads CSVEGLADGVDTQYF. CDR3 nucleotide sequence: TGCAGCGTGGAGGGACTAGCGGACGGGGTAGATACGCAGTATTTT.

The gene calls are TRBV6-6 and TRBJ1-5, with 9 bases matching TRBD1. The CDR3 covers 14 residues. Germline V gene lookup returns CDR1 MNHNY and CDR2 SVGAGI (reference sequence). V gave up 5 bases and J gave up 6 bases; unmatched junction bases: 5. CDR3 bases: TGTGCCAGCAGTGATCTGACAGGGGGTCAGCCCCAGCATTTT. Translated, it gives CASSDLTGGQPQHF.

The V gene is TRBV28, the J gene TRBJ1-6; maybe TRBD1 (6 bases). The V gene lost 7 bases and the J gene lost 9 bases, with 10 bases spanning the gap. The germline V gene has CDR1 MDHEN and CDR2 SYDVKM. The CDR3 is 12 residues long. The CDR3 sequence: CASTRGPSPLHF. CDR3 bases: TGTGCCAGCACCAGGGGACCTTCACCCCTCCACTTT. The full variable domain, its missing parts supplied by reference TRBV28 and TRBJ1-6, is DVKVTQSSRYLVKRTGEKVFLECVQDMDHENMFWYRQDPGLGLRLIYFSYDVKMKEKGDIPEGYSVSREKKERFSLILESASTNQTSMYLCASTRGPSPLHFGNGTRLTVT.

This chain uses TRBV12-3 or TRBV12-4 with TRBJ2-7; TRBD2 agrees at 7 bases. The J call may be incorrect, as the DNA end agrees better with TRBJ2-5. The CDR3 contains 17 residues. CDR3 in DNA: TGTGCCGGCACTCCCTCCGCCTTGGGACTACCGAGGGAGACCCAGTACTTC. Protein sequence: CAGTPSALGLPRETQYF.